This T cell receptor (beta chain) was identified during a study of cytomegalovirus exposure and HLA in healthy donors. Looked up from germline, CDR1 is MGHRA and CDR2 is YSYEKL. The CDR3 has 15 amino acids. V was cut by 3 bases and J by 0 bases, with 10 bases left in between. The PCR ran on 60 Vbeta and 13 Jbeta primers. Per the study methods: The count from a later analysis was tens of millions of unique TCR beta chains, 9.5 million to 11 million of them shared. The table came from immunoSEQ multiplex PCR; TCRdb's copy has only in-frame clones and leaves some out. That table is the source of V, J and clone size, and D and trimming were worked out from the DNA. This sample has about 140,000 clones, with about three quarters found just once.

This chain links TRBV4-1 with TRBJ2-3; no clear D gene. This TCR was sampled from a man between 35 and 55 years old in good health and CMV-seronegative. Material: PBMCs. The CDR3 region is CASSQSPSSTDTQYF. Here the CDR3 DNA reads TGCGCCAGCAGCCAGAGCCCCTCTAGCACAGATACGCAGTATTTT.